Here is one TCR beta chain with its context. What it binds is unknown. These data belong to a study of immune heterogeneity within non-small cell lung tumors. Whole-study results and caveats: Individual patients mostly differed in their high-frequency T-cell receptor beta clonotypes. A significant, moderate positive correlation (R around 0.31) linked local T-cell clonality and tumor mutational burden. Recurrence of the same dominant CDR3 beta clonotypes was seen across tumor sites within a patient, and site-unique high-frequency clones were present alongside them.

Trimming left V 9 bases short and J 1 base short, with 12 bases between. Germline V CDR1 and CDR2: SNHLY, FYNNEI. The CDR3 is made up of 14 amino acids. Bulk tumor genomic DNA served as template, at 550 to 600 ng per sample. Each primary tumor yielded several biopsies, collected far apart from one another at surgery. Surgery that was curative in intent was performed on patients with untreated, newly diagnosed non-small cell lung cancer. Those donating were patients (newly diagnosed with non-small cell lung cancer) who were having surgery with curative intent. With 32 V and 13 J primers, multiplex PCR amplified the TCR beta CDR3. TCRdb reprocessed the multiplex PCR reads via MiXCR and lists one record per CDR3 protein. The sample holds thousands of distinct CDR3 sequences; about a quarter are singletons and the top ten take roughly 8%.

The sequence derives from a woman aged 60-75 years with non-small cell lung cancer. The material sequenced was lung tumor tissue. The chain recombines TRBV2 with TRBJ2-2; D unclear. CDR3 loop: CARRRPKNTGELFF. For the CDR3, the DNA is TGTGCCAGAAGGCGGCCAAAGAACACCGGGGAGCTGTTTTTT.